This entry lists 27 T cell receptor beta chains sequenced from one sample in a study of radiotherapy plus CTLA-4 blockade in lung cancer. Here immunoSEQ multiplex PCR was the method, and the copy in TCRdb shows in-frame clones only, minus some. The sample shows 55,000 to 65,000 clones, about three quarters of them seen only once. The sample in question was peripheral blood, obtained from a patient treated with radiotherapy plus ipilimumab. The receptors derive from a human donor with non-small cell lung cancer who had a partial response to radiotherapy plus ipilimumab.

This clone was seen just once. V gene TRBV5-1 combines with J gene TRBJ2-1; TRBD1 matches 8 bases. CDR3 length: 15 amino acids. Germline V gene data show CDR1 as SGHRS and CDR2 as YFSETQ. The ends lost 7 bases at V and 5 bases at J; junction bases unmatched: 11. The CDR3 coding sequence is TGCGCCAGCGGGCGGACAGACAGGGGCAACAATGAGCAGTTCTTC. Amino acid sequence: CASGRTDRGNNEQFF.

The V and J genes are TRBV11-3 and TRBJ2-3, with 8 bases that match TRBD1. Germline V gives CDR1 SGHNT, CDR2 YENEEA. The V gene end was trimmed by 4 bases and the J gene end by 0 bases; junction bases not matched to a gene: 6. The length of the CDR3 is 16 residues. The CDR3 DNA follows: TGTGCCAGCAGCTCCCGGACAGGGCTAAGCACAGATACGCAGTATTTT. This gives the protein CASSSRTGLSTDTQYF.

V is TRBV2 and J is TRBJ2-1; 13 nucleotides line up with TRBD2. The CDR3 runs 17 residues. Losses at the gene ends were 7 bases for V and 3 bases for J; bases not matched to a gene: 9. Per germline, CDR1 SNHLY and CDR2 FYNNEI. The CDR3 here is CASNGLAGDPSYNEQFF. The CDR3 DNA reads TGTGCCAGCAACGGACTAGCGGGGGATCCCAGCTACAATGAGCAGTTCTTC.

The chain uses TRBV6-1 and TRBJ2-7; 11 bases are shared with TRBD2. Trimming at V came to 5 bases and at J to 4 bases, leaving 4 bases not matched to a gene. The CDR3 contains 14 residues. Germline CDR1 is MNHNS and CDR2 is SASEGT. The CDR3 here is CASSSSGGKYEQYF. The DNA of the CDR3 is TGTGCCAGCAGTTCTAGCGGGGGGAAGTACGAGCAGTACTTC.

The chain employs TRBV4-2 and TRBJ1-1; no clear D gene. The CDR3 has 14 residues. Trimming left V 1 base short and J 1 base short, with 7 bases between. Germline V gives CDR1 LGHNA, CDR2 YNFKEQ. CDR3 loop: CASSQVTANTEAFF. CDR3 bases: TGTGCCAGCAGCCAAGTAACAGCGAACACTGAAGCTTTCTTT.

The V gene is TRBV19, the J gene TRBJ2-3; no clear D. V was trimmed by 7 bases and J by 4 bases, leaving 15 bases between them. The CDR3 covers 14 residues. Germline CDR1 LNHDA, CDR2 SQIVND (reference sequence). CDR3: CASMVQTYADTQYF. CDR3 nucleotide sequence: TGTGCCAGTATGGTACAGACCTACGCAGATACGCAGTATTTT.

This chain uses TRBV6-1 with TRBJ2-7; TRBD1 matches at 7 bases. Trimming took 2 bases from V and 0 from J; bases not matched to a gene: 4. Germline CDR1 reads MNHNS; CDR2 reads SASEGT. The CDR3 consists of 15 residues. CDR3: CASSEYGDSSYEQYF. Written as DNA, the CDR3 is TGTGCCAGCAGTGAATACGGGGACAGCTCCTACGAGCAGTACTTC.

The chain uses TRBV18 and TRBJ1-6, with D hard to call. The CDR3 sequence is 17 residues long. V was cut by 3 bases and J by 6 bases, with 18 bases left in between. Germline-derived CDR1 and CDR2 are KGHSH and LQKENI. The CDR3 DNA is TGTGCCAGCTCACCCATCCCGAGGGTCAACTTTAATTCACCCCTCCACTTT. Its protein is CASSPIPRVNFNSPLHF.

The J gene is TRBJ2-2, the V gene TRBV7-2; TRBD2 matches at 8 bases. The germline V gene encodes CDR1 SGHTA and CDR2 FQGNSA. Germline trimming cut 6 bases from V and 4 bases from J; bases unmatched to any gene: 7. The CDR3 extends over 15 amino acids. CDR3 amino acids: CASSPGGGGTGELFF. For the CDR3, the DNA is TGTGCCAGCAGTCCGGGGGGGGGCGGCACCGGGGAGCTGTTTTTT.

This clone was picked up a small number of times. The chain recombines TRBV29-1 with TRBJ1-2; 9 bases fit TRBD1. The CDR3 spans 13 residues. V trimming: 6 bases; J trimming: 3 bases; junction bases outside the gene matches: 5. The germline gives CDR1 SQVTM, CDR2 ANQGSEA. The CDR3 DNA is TGCAGCGTCTCCCGGGACAGGGACTATGGCTACACCTTC. The encoded protein is CSVSRDRDYGYTF. Full variable domain (remainder filled in from reference TRBV29-1 and TRBJ1-2): SAVISQKPSRDICQRGTSLTIQCQVDSQVTMMFWYRQQPGQSLTLIATANQGSEATYESGFVIDKFPISRPNLTFSTLTVSNMSPEDSSIYLCSVSRDRDYGYTFGSGTRLTVV.

The chain combines TRBV9 with TRBJ2-7; D may be TRBD1 (6 bases). The ends were cut back, 4 bases at V and 0 bases at J, with 11 bases in the middle. Germline values: CDR1 SGDLS, CDR2 YYNGEE. The CDR3 length is 14 residues. This chain's CDR3 is CASSLGQFSYEQYF. The CDR3, as DNA: TGTGCCAGCAGCCTTGGACAGTTCTCCTACGAGCAGTACTTC.

The genes are TRBV10-1 and TRBJ2-3; D might be TRBD2 (5 bases). V was pared by 5 bases and J by 0 bases, with 15 bases between. The germline V gene encodes CDR1 WNHNN and CDR2 SYGVQD (reference sequence). The CDR3 loop spans 16 amino acids. CDR3 bases: TGCGCCAGCAGTAGGGCGGGTGCCGCTAGCACAGATACGCAGTATTTT. This gives the protein CASSRAGAASTDTQYF.

V and J are TRBV5-1 and TRBJ2-6, with no clear D. Trimming took 6 bases from V and 0 from J, leaving 13 bases between them. Germline V gene sequence: CDR1 SGHRS, CDR2 YFSETQ. This CDR3 is built from 16 residues. In nucleotides, the CDR3 is TGCGCCAGCACTCTCGAGAGTCTCTCTGGGGCCAACGTCCTGACTTTC. It is translated as CASTLESLSGANVLTF.

This clone was counted only a few times. The V call is TRBV4-3, the J call TRBJ1-2, with D possibly matching TRBD1 (5 bases). The CDR3 consists of 13 residues. The V and J ends lost 3 bases and 7 bases respectively, with 12 bases between them. Per germline, CDR1 LGHNA and CDR2 YSLEER. CDR3: CASSQAGISGYTF. In DNA, the CDR3 is TGCGCCAGCAGCCAGGCAGGGATTTCTGGCTACACCTTC.

The rearrangement links TRBV7-9 to TRBJ1-1, with TRBD1 as a possible D gene (5 bases). This CDR3 has 13 residues. The V gene's germline CDR1 is SEHNR and CDR2 FQNEAQ (reference sequence). Trimming took 1 base from V and 11 from J, leaving 14 bases between them. CDR3 loop: CASSLGVVGGAFF. CDR3 nucleotide sequence: TGTGCCAGCAGCTTAGGGGTTGTGGGGGGGGCTTTCTTT.

The CDR3 nucleotides read TGTGCCAGCAGCGTAAAAGGGGGGGGGACAGGGGTCGTCGAGCAGTACTTC. Translated: CASSVKGGGTGVVEQYF. V is TRBV9 and J is TRBJ2-7, with 10 bases that match TRBD1. The CDR3 contains 17 residues. With 1 base clipped from V and 6 bases from J, the junction kept 13 bases outside the gene matches. Germline V lookup: CDR1 SGDLS, CDR2 YYNGEE.

This clone was found once. This same CDR3 is encoded by further DNA sequences in the sample. The chain uses TRBV27 and TRBJ1-5; D is perhaps TRBD1 (6 bases). V lost 6 bases and J 6 bases, leaving 18 bases between the germline ends. The CDR3 consists of 15 residues. Germline V CDR1 and CDR2: MNHEY, SMNVEV (reference sequence). The CDR3 reads CASRDLTGLVQPQHF. CDR3 coding DNA: TGTGCCAGCAGGGATCTCACAGGGCTGGTTCAGCCCCAGCATTTT.

This clone was observed a few times. This chain connects TRBV7-8 to TRBJ2-3, with 8 nucleotides matching TRBD2. Germline-derived CDR1 and CDR2 are SGHVS and FQNEAQ. The trim removed 1 base at V and 0 bases at J, leaving 3 bases unmatched. This CDR3 contains 16 residues. The CDR3 protein is CASSLGVAGSTDTQYF. The CDR3 bases are TGTGCCAGCAGCTTAGGGGTAGCGGGGAGCACAGATACGCAGTATTTT.

This clone was picked up a small number of times. The chain couples TRBV7-3 to TRBJ2-1, with 9 bases lining up with TRBD2. CDR1 SGHTA and CDR2 FQGTGA come from the germline V gene. V lost 2 bases, J lost 9 bases, and 8 bases stayed unmatched. The CDR3 sequence is 15 residues long. Here the CDR3 reads CASSLYLGLAAEQFF. For the CDR3, the DNA is TGTGCCAGCAGCTTATATTTGGGACTAGCAGCTGAGCAGTTCTTC.

The chain is built from TRBV7-6 and TRBJ2-1, with TRBD2 as a possible D gene (7 bases). V was pared by 3 bases and J by 7 bases, with 13 bases between. In germline, CDR1 is SGHVS, CDR2 FNYEAQ. The CDR3 contains 14 residues. CDR3 residues: CASSFGGALNEQFF. In DNA form, the CDR3 reads TGTGCCAGCAGCTTTGGGGGGGCTCTTAATGAGCAGTTCTTC.

V gene TRBV7-9 combines with J gene TRBJ2-6; tentatively, D is TRBD1 (5 bases). The CDR3 runs 15 residues. V was shortened by 5 bases and J by 2 bases, with 10 bases between the two germline ends. Germline CDR1 is SEHNR and CDR2 is FQNEAQ (reference sequence). The CDR3 region is CASSETDTGANVLTF. DNA for the CDR3: TGTGCCAGCAGCGAGACAGATACTGGGGCCAACGTCCTGACTTTC.

This clone appeared once. This chain uses TRBV28 with TRBJ2-1; 12 bases are a match to TRBD2. Trimming cost V 7 bases and J 5 bases; bases outside gene matches: 3. This CDR3 region has 14 residues. The germline CDR1 and CDR2 sequences are MDHEN and SYDVKM. This CDR3 reads CASTLAGGNNEQFF. In nucleotides, the CDR3 is TGTGCCAGCACCCTAGCGGGGGGGAACAATGAGCAGTTCTTC.

This chain links TRBV6-6 with TRBJ1-4; 9 bases are shared with TRBD1. There are 16 residues in the CDR3. Losses at the gene ends were 2 bases for V and 6 bases for J; bases not matched to a gene: 7. Germline CDR1 MNHNY, CDR2 SVGAGI (reference sequence). The DNA for the CDR3 is TGTGCCAGCAGTTACCCCCGGGACAGGGTGGATGAAAAACTGTTTTTT. This gives the protein CASSYPRDRVDEKLFF.

The chain couples TRBV18 to TRBJ2-7, with TRBD1 matching over 7 bases. CDR1 and CDR2 from the germline V gene are KGHSH and LQKENI. J was trimmed by 3 bases and V by 0 bases; bases with no gene match: 8. This CDR3 is 16 amino acids long. CDR3 residues: CASSPPGDSAGYEQYF. The CDR3 DNA reads as TGTGCCAGCTCACCACCGGGGGACAGTGCAGGCTACGAGCAGTACTTC.

The chain links TRBV5-6 to TRBJ2-1, with 7 positions matching TRBD1. There are 14 residues in the CDR3. Losses at the gene ends were 0 bases for V and 8 bases for J; bases not matched to a gene: 5. The germline gives CDR1 SGHDT, CDR2 YYEEEE. The CDR3 region is CASSLARGYDEQFF. CDR3 nucleotide sequence: TGTGCCAGCAGCTTGGCCAGGGGGTACGATGAGCAGTTCTTC.

V usage is TRBV29-1 and J usage is TRBJ2-1; 15 bases line up with TRBD2. From germline, CDR1 is SQVTM and CDR2 ANQGSEA. There are 14 residues in the CDR3. The junction had 8 bases not matched to a gene; V was cut back by 8 bases and J by 9 bases. The CDR3 region is CSTRTSGGDGEQFF. The CDR3 DNA follows: TGCAGCACCCGGACTAGCGGGGGGGATGGTGAGCAGTTCTTC.

This CDR3 reads CASSAIPGGTAGANVLTF. CDR3 nucleotide sequence: TGTGCCAGCAGCGCCATCCCTGGGGGGACAGCTGGGGCCAACGTCCTGACTTTC. The chain joins TRBV9 to TRBJ2-6; possible D gene TRBD1, 7 bases. V was pared by 3 bases and J by 2 bases, with 18 bases between. CDR3 size: 18 residues. CDR1 and CDR2 from the germline V gene are SGDLS and YYNGEE.